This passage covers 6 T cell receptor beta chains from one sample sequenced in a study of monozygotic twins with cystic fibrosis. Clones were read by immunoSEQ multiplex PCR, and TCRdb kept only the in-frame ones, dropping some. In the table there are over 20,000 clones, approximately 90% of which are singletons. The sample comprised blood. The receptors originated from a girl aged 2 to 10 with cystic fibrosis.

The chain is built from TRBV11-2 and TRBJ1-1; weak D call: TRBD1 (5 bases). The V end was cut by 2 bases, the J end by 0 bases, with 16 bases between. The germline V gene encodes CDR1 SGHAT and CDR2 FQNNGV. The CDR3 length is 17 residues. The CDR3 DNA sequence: TGTGCCAGCAGCTTAATGGGGGGTTGGAGGTTGAACACTGAAGCTTTCTTT. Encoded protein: CASSLMGGWRLNTEAFF.

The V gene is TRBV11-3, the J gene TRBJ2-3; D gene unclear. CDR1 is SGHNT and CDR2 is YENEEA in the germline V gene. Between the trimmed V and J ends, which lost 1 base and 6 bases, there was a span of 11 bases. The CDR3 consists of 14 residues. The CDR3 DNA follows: TGTGCCAGCAGCTTAGTTGAATGGTCGGATACGCAGTATTTT. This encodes CASSLVEWSDTQYF.

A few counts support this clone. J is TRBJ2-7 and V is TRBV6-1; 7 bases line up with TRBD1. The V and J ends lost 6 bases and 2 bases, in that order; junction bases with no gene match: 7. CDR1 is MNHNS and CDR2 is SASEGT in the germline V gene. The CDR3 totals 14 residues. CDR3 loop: CASSQGQSTYEQYF. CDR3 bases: TGTGCCAGCAGCCAGGGACAGTCTACCTACGAGCAGTACTTC.

The CDR3 nucleotides read TGCGCCAGCAGCCAAGATGGGGGGGCGGGGAGGATCCAAGAGACCCAGTACTTC. Protein: CASSQDGGAGRIQETQYF. The chain employs TRBV4-3 and TRBJ2-5; tentatively, D is TRBD2 (7 bases). The CDR3 has 18 residues. Trimming stripped 0 bases from V and 1 base from J, with 18 bases between. Germline-derived CDR1 and CDR2 are LGHNA and YSLEER.

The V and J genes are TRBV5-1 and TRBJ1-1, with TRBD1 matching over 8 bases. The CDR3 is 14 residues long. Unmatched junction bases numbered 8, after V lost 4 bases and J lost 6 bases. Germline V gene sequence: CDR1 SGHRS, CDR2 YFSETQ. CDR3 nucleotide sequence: TGCGCCAGCAGCCTGGGACAGGAAGCCTCTGAAGCTTTCTTT. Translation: CASSLGQEASEAFF. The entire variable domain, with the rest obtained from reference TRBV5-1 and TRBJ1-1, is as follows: KAGVTQTPRYLIKTRGQQVTLSCSPISGHRSVSWYQQTPGQGLQFLFEYFSETQRNKGNFPGRFSGRQFSNSRSEMNVSTLELGDSALYLCASSLGQEASEAFFGQGTRLTVV.

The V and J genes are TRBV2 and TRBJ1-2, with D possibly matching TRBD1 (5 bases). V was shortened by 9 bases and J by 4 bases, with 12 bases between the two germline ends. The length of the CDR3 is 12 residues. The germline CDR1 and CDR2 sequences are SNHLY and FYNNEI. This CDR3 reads CARLGLGYGYTF. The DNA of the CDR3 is TGTGCCAGATTGGGACTTGGCTATGGCTACACCTTC. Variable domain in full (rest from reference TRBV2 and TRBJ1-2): EPEVTQTPSHQVTQMGQEVILRCVPISNHLYFYWYRQILGQKVEFLVSFYNNEISEKSEIFDDQFSVERPDGSNFTLKIRSTKLEDSAMYFCARLGLGYGYTFGSGTRLTVV.